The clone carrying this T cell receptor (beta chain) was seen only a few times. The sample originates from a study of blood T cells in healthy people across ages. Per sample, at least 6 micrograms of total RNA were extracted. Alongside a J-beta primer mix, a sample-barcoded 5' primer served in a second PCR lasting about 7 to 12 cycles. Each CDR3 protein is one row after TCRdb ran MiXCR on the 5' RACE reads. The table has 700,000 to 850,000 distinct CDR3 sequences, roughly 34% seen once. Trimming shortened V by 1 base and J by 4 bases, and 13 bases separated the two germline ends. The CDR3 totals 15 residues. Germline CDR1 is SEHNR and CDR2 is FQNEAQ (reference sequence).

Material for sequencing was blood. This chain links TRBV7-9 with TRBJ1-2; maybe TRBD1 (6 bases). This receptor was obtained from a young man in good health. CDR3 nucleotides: TGTGCCAGCAGCTTAGTGGGTCGGGACACCTATGGCTACACCTTC. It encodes CASSLVGRDTYGYTF.